Presented here are 14 T cell receptor beta chains from one specimen sequenced in a study of blood T cell repertoires in COVID-19. Assay used: immunoSEQ multiplex PCR; TCRdb lists only in-frame clones, some missing. Counted here are 150,000 or so clones, around 84% occurring once; the ten biggest clones make up 5.5% to 8%. What was sequenced was peripheral blood. The receptor source for this set is a woman between 45 and 60 years old in a cohort sampled during active or convalescent COVID-19.

The chain uses TRBV7-9 and TRBJ2-5, with D maybe TRBD1 (6 bases). V dropped 4 bases and J dropped 3 bases, with 27 bases sitting between them. The CDR3 covers 19 residues. Germline-derived CDR1 and CDR2 are SEHNR and FQNEAQ (reference sequence). CDR3 residues: CASSSEDRIWGPAKETQYF. The CDR3, as DNA: TGTGCCAGCAGCTCGGAGGACCGAATTTGGGGGCCAGCTAAAGAGACCCAGTACTTC.

The V and J genes are TRBV12-3 or TRBV12-4 and TRBJ2-5, with D possibly TRBD2 on 5 matching bases. The ends were cut back, 8 bases at V and 4 bases at J, with 11 bases in the middle. The CDR3 length is 12 residues. CDR3 sequence: CASSRGLETQYF. CDR3 sequence (DNA): TGTGCCAGCTCGCGAGGGTTAGAGACCCAGTACTTC.

CDR3 residues: CASSQDRDSLVYEQYF. The CDR3 DNA reads as TGCGCCAGCAGCCAAGACCGGGACAGTCTGGTCTACGAGCAGTACTTC. The chain recombines TRBV4-1 with TRBJ2-7, with 7 bases identical to TRBD1. Germline V gives CDR1 MGHRA, CDR2 YSYEKL. The V segment lost 0 bases and the J segment 3 bases; nucleotides outside the gene matches: 8. This CDR3 is 16 amino acids long.

J is TRBJ1-2 and V is TRBV9, with 7 bases lining up with TRBD1. V gave up 4 bases and J gave up 5 bases; unmatched junction bases: 14. The germline V gene encodes CDR1 SGDLS and CDR2 YYNGEE. The length of the CDR3 is 16 residues. The CDR3 here is CASSPGREGAAYGYTF. CDR3 bases: TGTGCCAGCAGCCCGGGACGGGAGGGGGCCGCATATGGCTACACCTTC.

The chain recombines TRBV27 with TRBJ2-5; D gene unclear. V was cut by 2 bases and J by 3 bases, with 7 bases left in between. This CDR3 has 13 residues. Looked up from germline, CDR1 is MNHEY and CDR2 is SMNVEV (reference sequence). This chain's CDR3 is CASSLIPKETQYF. The CDR3 nucleotides are TGTGCCAGCAGTTTAATCCCCAAAGAGACCCAGTACTTC.

The V call is TRBV13, the J call TRBJ1-5, with D uncertain. This CDR3 has 15 residues. Germline loops: CDR1 PRHDT, CDR2 FYEKMQ (reference sequence). Trimming took 3 bases from V and 0 from J, leaving 9 bases between them. The CDR3 DNA reads TGTGCCAGCAGCTTGGGCCTGGATAGCAATCAGCCCCAGCATTTT. It is translated as CASSLGLDSNQPQHF. The variable domain in full, with the rest retrieved from reference TRBV13 and TRBJ1-5, is AAGVIQSPRHLIKEKRETATLKCYPIPRHDTVYWYQQGPGQDPQFLISFYEKMQSDKGSIPDRFSAQQFSDYHSELNMSSLELGDSALYFCASSLGLDSNQPQHFGDGTRLSIL.

The rearrangement uses TRBV30 and TRBJ2-2, with TRBD2 identical over 15 bases. This CDR3 comprises 16 residues. V lost 6 bases, J lost 5 bases, and 7 bases stayed unmatched. Germline CDR1 reads GTSNPN; CDR2 reads SVGIG (reference sequence). CDR3 coding DNA: TGTGCCTGCAGGACTAGCGGGGGGGCCCAGACCGGGGAGCTGTTTTTT. It encodes CACRTSGGAQTGELFF.

J is TRBJ1-1 and V is TRBV5-1; D unresolved. Trimming removed 7 bases from V and 4 bases from J, with 11 bases in between. This CDR3 has 12 residues. CDR1 is SGHRS and CDR2 is YFSETQ in the germline V gene. Here the CDR3 DNA reads TGCGCCAGCTTCTCGGTCGGCACTGAAGCTTTCTTT. Protein product: CASFSVGTEAFF. Drawing the rest from reference TRBV5-1 and TRBJ1-1, the complete variable domain is KAGVTQTPRYLIKTRGQQVTLSCSPISGHRSVSWYQQTPGQGLQFLFEYFSETQRNKGNFPGRFSGRQFSNSRSEMNVSTLELGDSALYLCASFSVGTEAFFGQGTRLTVV.

The rearrangement uses TRBV6-2 or TRBV6-3 and TRBJ1-3, with D possibly matching TRBD1 (5 bases). Germline CDR1 reads MNHEY; CDR2 reads SVGEGT. V was trimmed by 4 bases and J by 0 bases, leaving 13 bases between them. The CDR3 runs 16 residues. The CDR3 bases are TGTGCCAGCAGTTTCCACGGGGGGGGCTCTGGAAACACCATATATTTT. This gives the protein CASSFHGGGSGNTIYF.

The chain recombines TRBV20-1 with TRBJ2-1; 8 bases map to TRBD1. This CDR3 comprises 15 residues. Losses at the gene ends were 3 bases for V and 4 bases for J; bases not matched to a gene: 8. Germline loops: CDR1 DFQATT, CDR2 SNEGSKA (reference sequence). CDR3 residues: CSASGAGGAYNEQFF. The CDR3 nucleotides read TGCAGTGCTAGTGGGGCAGGGGGCGCATACAATGAGCAGTTCTTC.

This chain joins TRBV18 and TRBJ2-7; D might be TRBD2 (6 bases). This CDR3 spans 13 amino acids. The V gene's germline CDR1 is KGHSH and CDR2 LQKENI. Trimming took off 6 bases at V and 6 bases at J, with 15 bases between the two ends. The CDR3: CASSTGGVGEQYF. Written as DNA, the CDR3 is TGTGCCAGCTCCACAGGCGGGGTTGGCGAGCAGTACTTC.

The chain is built from TRBV7-8 and TRBJ1-2; 7 bases are shared with TRBD1. The V segment lost 5 bases and the J segment 5 bases; nucleotides outside the gene matches: 14. The germline CDR1 and CDR2 sequences are SGHVS and FQNEAQ. This CDR3 region has 16 residues. CDR3 in amino acids: CASSTAQTGIWYGYTF. CDR3 bases: TGTGCCAGCAGCACCGCCCAGACAGGGATTTGGTATGGCTACACCTTC.

The chain links TRBV12-5 to TRBJ1-2, with TRBD1 as a possible D gene (5 bases). CDR3 length equals 13 residues. V lost 7 bases and J lost 7, with 16 bases in between. Germline CDR1 is LGHNT and CDR2 is FRNRAP. The CDR3: CASAQQGGSGYTF. CDR3 DNA: TGTGCTAGTGCCCAGCAGGGAGGTAGTGGCTACACCTTC. Complete variable domain (other parts from reference TRBV12-5 and TRBJ1-2): DARVTQTPRHKVTEMGQEVTMRCQPILGHNTVFWYRQTMMQGLELLAYFRNRAPLDDSGMPKDRFSAEMPDATLATLKIQPSEPRDSAVYFCASAQQGGSGYTFGSGTRLTVV.

The chain is built from TRBV3-1 (or the pseudogene TRBV3-2) and TRBJ2-3; 8 positions agree with TRBD2. CDR1 is LGHDT, CDR2 YNNKEL, per germline (reference sequence). V gave up 4 bases and J gave up 1 base; unmatched junction bases: 10. The CDR3 is made up of 17 amino acids. CDR3 nucleotides: TGTGCCAGCAGCCCCCGGGTTAGCGGGGCCGGCACAGATACGCAGTATTTT. This gives the protein CASSPRVSGAGTDTQYF.